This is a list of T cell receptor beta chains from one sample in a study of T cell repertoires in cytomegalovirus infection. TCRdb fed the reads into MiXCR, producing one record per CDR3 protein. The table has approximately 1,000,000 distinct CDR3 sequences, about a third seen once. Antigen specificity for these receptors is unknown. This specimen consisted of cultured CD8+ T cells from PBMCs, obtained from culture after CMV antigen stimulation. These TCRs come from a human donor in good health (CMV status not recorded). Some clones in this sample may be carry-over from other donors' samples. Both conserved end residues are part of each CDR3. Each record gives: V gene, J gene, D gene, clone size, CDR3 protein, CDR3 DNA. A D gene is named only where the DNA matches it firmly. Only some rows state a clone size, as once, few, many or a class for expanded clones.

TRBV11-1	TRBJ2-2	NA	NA	CASGPGAGTGELFF	TGTGCCAGCGGTCCAGGGGCCGGCACCGGGGAGCTGTTTTTT
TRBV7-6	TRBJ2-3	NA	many	CASSLVLMTMMKLLTDTQYF	TGTGCCAGCAGCTTAGTTCTGATGACCATGATGAAGCTTCTCACAGATACGCAGTATTTT
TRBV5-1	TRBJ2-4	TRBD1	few	CASSLEGQGMDIQYF	TGCGCCAGCAGCTTGGAGGGACAGGGAATGGACATTCAGTACTTC
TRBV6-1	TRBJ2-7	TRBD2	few	CASLVGVAGYEQYF	TGTGCCAGCCTGGTTGGGGTAGCGGGCTACGAGCAGTACTTC
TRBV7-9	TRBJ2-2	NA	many	CASSFPTENTGELFF	TGTGCCAGCAGCTTCCCGACGGAGAACACCGGGGAGCTGTTTTTT
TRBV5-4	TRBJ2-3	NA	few	CASSLTGESTDTQYF	TGTGCCAGCAGCTTGACGGGGGAGAGCACAGATACGCAGTATTTT
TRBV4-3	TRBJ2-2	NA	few	CASSQEPISGELFF	TGCGCCAGCAGCCAAGAACCTATTTCCGGGGAGCTGTTTTTT
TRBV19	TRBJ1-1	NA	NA	CASSIVGRGNTEAFF	TGTGCCAGTAGTATAGTTGGGCGGGGGAACACTGAAGCTTTCTTT
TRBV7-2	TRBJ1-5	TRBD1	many	CASSFDRGGNQPQHF	TGTGCCAGCAGCTTTGACAGGGGTGGCAATCAGCCCCAGCATTTT
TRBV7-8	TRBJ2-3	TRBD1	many	CASSRISGTVYTDTQYF	TGTGCCAGCAGCCGTATTTCCGGGACAGTATACACAGATACGCAGTATTTT
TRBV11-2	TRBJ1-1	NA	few	CASAGRMNTEAFF	TGTGCCAGCGCGGGACGGATGAACACTGAAGCTTTCTTT
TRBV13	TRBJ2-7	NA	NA	CASSSPPAEQYF	TGTGCCAGCAGCTCCCCCCCCGCCGAGCAGTACTTC
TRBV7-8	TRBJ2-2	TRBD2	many	CASSWRASGGPRDTGELFF	TGTGCCAGCAGCTGGCGGGCTAGCGGGGGACCCCGGGACACCGGGGAGCTGTTTTTT
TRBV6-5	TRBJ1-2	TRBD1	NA	CASTPYSNRDSYGYTF	TGTGCCAGCACTCCCTATTCCAACCGGGACAGCTATGGCTACACCTTC
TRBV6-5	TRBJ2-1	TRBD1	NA	CARQGANEQFF	TGTGCCAGACAGGGGGCGAATGAGCAGTTCTTC
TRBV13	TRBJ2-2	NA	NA	CASSRRNTGELFF	TGTGCCAGCAGCAGGAGAAACACCGGGGAGCTGTTTTTT
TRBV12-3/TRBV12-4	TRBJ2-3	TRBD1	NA	CASSLVGGNPKDTQYF	TGTGCCAGCAGTTTGGTAGGGGGCAACCCTAAGGATACGCAGTATTTT
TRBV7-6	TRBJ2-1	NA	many	CASSLRGSRTDSHHDEQFF	TGTGCCAGCAGCTTAAGGGGTTCAAGAACTGATTCTCACCACGATGAGCAGTTCTTC
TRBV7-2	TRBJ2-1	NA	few	CASNPDDTSNEQFF	TGTGCCAGCAACCCGGACGATACTTCCAATGAGCAGTTCTTC
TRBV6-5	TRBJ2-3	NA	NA	CASSYLLWADTQYF	TGTGCCAGCAGTTATCTACTGTGGGCAGATACGCAGTATTTT
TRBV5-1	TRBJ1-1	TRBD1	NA	CASSFFGTATDFPLNTEAFF	TGCGCCAGCAGCTTTTTCGGGACAGCCACTGACTTCCCGTTGAACACTGAAGCTTTCTTT
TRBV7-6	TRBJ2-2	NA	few	CASSPSTGDGELFF	TGTGCCAGCAGCCCCAGTACGGGGGACGGGGAGCTGTTTTTT
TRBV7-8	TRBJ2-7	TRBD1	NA	CASSLNPQAGTGDYEQYF	TGTGCCAGCAGCCTCAACCCCCAAGCCGGGACAGGAGACTACGAGCAGTACTTC
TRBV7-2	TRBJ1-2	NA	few	CASSQNDRREGYTF	TGTGCCAGCAGCCAGAATGACAGGAGGGAAGGCTACACCTTC
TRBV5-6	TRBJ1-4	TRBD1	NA	CASSLPGTGLNEKLFF	TGTGCCAGCAGCCTCCCGGGGACAGGCCTTAATGAAAAACTGTTTTTT
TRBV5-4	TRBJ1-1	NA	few	CASNDIQGFTEAFF	TGTGCCAGCAACGACATACAGGGATTCACTGAAGCTTTCTTT
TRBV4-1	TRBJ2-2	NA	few	CASSAGWGDTGELFF	TGCGCCAGCAGCGCCGGCTGGGGGGACACCGGGGAGCTGTTTTTT
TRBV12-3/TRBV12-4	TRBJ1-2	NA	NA	CAGSFLRDGYTF	TGTGCCGGCAGTTTTCTCCGAGATGGCTACACCTTC
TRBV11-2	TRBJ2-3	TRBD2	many	CASSLGPGTSGPPSTDTQYF	TGTGCCAGCAGCTTAGGCCCCGGGACTAGCGGCCCCCCTAGCACAGATACGCAGTATTTT
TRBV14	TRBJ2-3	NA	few	CASSQQSGQTGTTLGDTQYF	TGTGCCAGCAGCCAACAGAGTGGACAGACCGGGACAACCTTAGGCGATACGCAGTATTTT
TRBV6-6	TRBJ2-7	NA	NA	CASSYVRGIGEQYF	TGTGCCAGCAGTTACGTCCGGGGGATAGGCGAGCAGTACTTC
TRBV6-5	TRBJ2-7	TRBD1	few	CASSASGTDYEQYF	TGTGCCAGCAGTGCCTCCGGGACAGACTACGAGCAGTACTTC
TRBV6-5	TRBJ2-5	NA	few	CASSYGDQETQYF	TGTGCCAGCAGTTACGGGGACCAAGAGACCCAGTACTTC
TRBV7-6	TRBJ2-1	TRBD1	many	CASSSRWDRGHNEQFF	TGTGCCAGCAGCTCTAGGTGGGACAGGGGTCACAATGAGCAGTTCTTC
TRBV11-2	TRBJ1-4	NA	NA	CASRVQGLTNEKLFF	TGTGCCAGCAGAGTACAGGGTCTTACTAATGAAAAACTGTTTTTT
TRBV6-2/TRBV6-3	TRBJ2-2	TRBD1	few	CASSSGGMTGELFF	TGTGCCAGCAGTTCAGGGGGCATGACCGGGGAGCTGTTTTTT
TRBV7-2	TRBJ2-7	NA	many	CASSLPQSAYEQYF	TGTGCCAGCAGCTTACCACAGAGTGCCTACGAGCAGTACTTC
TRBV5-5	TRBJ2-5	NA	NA	CASSLRTQPARGQYF	TGTGCCAGCAGCTTGAGAACACAACCCGCCAGGGGCCAGTACTTC
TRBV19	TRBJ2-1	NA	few	CASSIGRRLEQFF	TGTGCCAGTAGTATCGGTCGGCGTCTCGAGCAGTTCTTC
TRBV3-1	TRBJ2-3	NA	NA	CASSQDLPGGTDTQYF	TGTGCCAGCAGCCAAGATCTGCCAGGGGGCACAGATACGCAGTATTTT
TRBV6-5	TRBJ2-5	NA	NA	CASSYWRGGETQYF	TGTGCCAGCAGTTACTGGCGTGGTGGAGAGACCCAGTACTTC
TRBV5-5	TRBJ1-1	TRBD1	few	CASSPIEAGGLTEAFF	TGTGCCAGCAGCCCCATCGAGGCAGGGGGTCTCACTGAAGCTTTCTTT
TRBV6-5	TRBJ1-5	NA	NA	CTSSSFSNQPQHF	TGTACCAGCAGTTCTTTTAGCAATCAGCCCCAGCATTTT
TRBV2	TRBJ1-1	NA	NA	CAGKGQRDRIPEAFF	TGTGCCGGTAAGGGACAAAGGGATCGGATCCCTGAAGCTTTCTTT
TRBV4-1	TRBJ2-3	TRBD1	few	CASSQERGPTDTQYF	TGCGCCAGCAGCCAAGAAAGGGGGCCCACAGATACGCAGTATTTT
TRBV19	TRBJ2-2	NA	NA	CASAGEWAGELFF	TGTGCCAGTGCCGGGGAGTGGGCCGGGGAGCTGTTTTTT
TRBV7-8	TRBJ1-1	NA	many	CASSLALIAANTEAFF	TGTGCCAGCAGCTTAGCTCTGATCGCAGCGAACACTGAAGCTTTCTTT
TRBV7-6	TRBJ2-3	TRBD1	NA	CASSSAGTGGWTDTQYF	TGTGCCAGCAGCTCCGCCGGGACAGGGGGCTGGACAGATACGCAGTATTTT